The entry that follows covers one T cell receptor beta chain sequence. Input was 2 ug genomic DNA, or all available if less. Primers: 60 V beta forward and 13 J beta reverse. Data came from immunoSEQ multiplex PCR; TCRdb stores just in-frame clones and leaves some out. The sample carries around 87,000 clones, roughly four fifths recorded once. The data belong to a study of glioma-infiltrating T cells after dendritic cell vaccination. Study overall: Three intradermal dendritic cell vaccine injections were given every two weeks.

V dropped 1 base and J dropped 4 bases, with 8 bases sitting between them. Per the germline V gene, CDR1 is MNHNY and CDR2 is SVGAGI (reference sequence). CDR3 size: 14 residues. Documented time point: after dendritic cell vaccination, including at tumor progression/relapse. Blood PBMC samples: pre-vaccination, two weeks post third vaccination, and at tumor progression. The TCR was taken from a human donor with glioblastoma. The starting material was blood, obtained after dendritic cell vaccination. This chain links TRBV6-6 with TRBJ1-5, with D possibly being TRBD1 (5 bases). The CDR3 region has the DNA TGTGCCAGCAGTTACTTAGGGGCTAATCAGCCCCAGCATTTT. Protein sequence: CASSYLGANQPQHF.